The 3 T cell receptor beta chains listed next were all sequenced from one sample in a study of cytomegalovirus exposure and HLA in healthy donors. The PCR had 60 Vbeta and 13 Jbeta primers. Sequenced by immunoSEQ multiplex PCR; TCRdb stores in-frame clones only, minus some. The sample consists of about 170,000 clones, 65% to 80% of them appearing once. Specimen: PBMCs. The receptor set was obtained from a woman aged 45-65 years in good health and CMV-seropositive.

The chain recombines TRBV7-6 with TRBJ1-4; TRBD1 agrees at 9 bases. Germline CDR1 is SGHVS and CDR2 is FNYEAQ. Germline trimming cut 3 bases from V and 6 bases from J; bases unmatched to any gene: 5. The CDR3 is 15 amino acids. Here the CDR3 DNA reads TGTGCCAGCAGCTTGACGGGGACAGGGCATGAAAAACTGTTTTTT. It specifies CASSLTGTGHEKLFF.

In this sample, this clone turned up once. The V gene is TRBV27, the J gene TRBJ1-6; no definite D call. V gave up 1 base and J gave up 8 bases, with 18 bases separating them. This CDR3 is 17 amino acids long. CDR1 MNHEY and CDR2 SMNVEV come from the germline V gene (reference sequence). CDR3: CASSLYLPEAFDSPLHF. The DNA for the CDR3 is TGTGCCAGCAGTTTATACCTCCCTGAGGCCTTTGATTCACCCCTCCACTTT.

The rearrangement links TRBV10-3 to TRBJ1-1, with 10 bases lining up with TRBD1. The CDR3 runs to 15 residues. With V trimmed by 5 bases and J by 2 bases, 5 bases remained unmatched. Germline CDR1 and CDR2: ENHRY and SYGVKD. The CDR3 sequence is CAISSGTGVNTEAFF. The CDR3 bases are TGTGCCATCAGTTCCGGGACAGGGGTAAACACTGAAGCTTTCTTT.